These T cell receptor beta chains were read from a single sample in a study of blood T cells in healthy people across ages. TCRdb ran MiXCR on the 5' RACE reads and lists one entry per CDR3 protein. In the table there are under 2,000,000 distinct CDR3 sequences, less than 50% of which are singletons. The specimen was blood. The source is a woman aged 40 to 50 in good health. Each CDR3 is given with its conserved first and last residue. Each record gives: V gene, J gene, D gene, clone size, CDR3 DNA, CDR3 protein. The D gene is left open where the match is weak. The size field is filled for only some rows; it gives once, few, many or a size class.

TRBV7-2,TRBJ1-2,.,once,TGTGCCAGCAGCACATATTCGATGCAGGGGAACTATGGCTACACCTTC,CASSTYSMQGNYGYTF
TRBV12-3/TRBV12-4,TRBJ2-7,.,few,TGTGCCACGGGACGGACCTCCTACGAGCAGTACTTC,CATGRTSYEQYF
TRBV28,TRBJ1-2,.,.,TGTGCCAGCAGTAATGGACCGCGCGGCTACACCTTC,CASSNGPRGYTF
TRBV12-3/TRBV12-4,TRBJ1-2,TRBD1,few,TGTGCCAGCAGTTTAAGGCAGGGGGCTCATGGCTACACCTTC,CASSLRQGAHGYTF
TRBV5-1,TRBJ1-1,.,.,TGTGCCAGCAGCTTAAGGGGGGGCACTGAAGCTTTCTTT,CASSLRGGTEAFF
TRBV4-2,TRBJ2-7,TRBD2,.,TGTGCCAGCAGCCAAGATCCCAGCGGGGGGTTCTACGAGCAGTACTTC,CASSQDPSGGFYEQYF
TRBV20-1,TRBJ2-1,TRBD2,.,TGCAGTGCTAGGGAAGCGGGGGCCCGGGGGGATGAGCAGTTCTTC,CSAREAGARGDEQFF
TRBV4-1,TRBJ2-5,TRBD1,once,TGCGCCGGCAGCTCCAGCCCTGGGACAGTCCAAGAGACCCAGTACTTC,CAGSSSPGTVQETQYF
TRBV10-3,TRBJ2-3,TRBD2,once,TGTGCCATCAGTGAGGGCAAAGGGACTAGCCCCTACACAGATACGCAGTATTTT,CAISEGKGTSPYTDTQYF
TRBV28,TRBJ1-2,.,.,TGTGCCAGCAACTCTAACTATGGCTACACCTTC,CASNSNYGYTF
TRBV5-1,TRBJ2-3,TRBD2,.,TGCGCCAGCAGCTTGGGGCTAGCGGGGGGAACCTCGGATACGCAGTATTTT,CASSLGLAGGTSDTQYF
TRBV27,TRBJ1-4,.,.,TGTGCCAGCAGTTTTGGACCCGGGACAACTAATGAAAAACTGTTTTTT,CASSFGPGTTNEKLFF
TRBV5-1,TRBJ2-7,TRBD1,.,TGCGCCAGCAGCTTGGCTCCCGGGACAGGGGGCCGCGAGCAGTACTTC,CASSLAPGTGGREQYF
TRBV11-2,TRBJ2-1,.,.,TGTGCCAGCAGCTTAGTGAAGGGCGGACGGGATAAAGGGAGCTCCTACAATGAGCAGTTCTTC,CASSLVKGGRDKGSSYNEQFF
TRBV7-2,TRBJ2-5,.,.,TGTGCCAGCAGCTTAGGGGTATGGTGGGGGGCCCAAGAGACCCAGTACTTC,CASSLGVWWGAQETQYF
TRBV28,TRBJ2-6,.,.,TGTGCCAGCGGTATGGGGGGCCAGGGCACTGGGGCCAACGTCCTGACTTTC,CASGMGGQGTGANVLTF
TRBV27,TRBJ2-3,.,.,TGTGCCAGCAGTTTTATAGAGACTAGCACAGATACGCAGTATTTT,CASSFIETSTDTQYF
TRBV20-1,TRBJ2-7,TRBD2,.,TGCAGTGCTAGTTATCCTCGACTAGCGGGGGTGTACGAGCAGTACTTC,CSASYPRLAGVYEQYF
TRBV20-1,TRBJ2-5,TRBD2,few,TGCAGTGCTCGGCTATCCCTAGCGGGGGGGCTGGAGACCCAGTACTTC,CSARLSLAGGLETQYF
TRBV7-8,TRBJ2-4,.,.,TGTGCCAGCAGCTTAGAGGACTCACGCCGGGAGCAGTACTTC,CASSLEDSRREQYF
TRBV20-1,TRBJ2-1,.,.,TGCAGTGCCGACAATTTGGGGGCCTTTCCATCCAATGAGCAGTTCTTC,CSADNLGAFPSNEQFF
TRBV9,TRBJ2-7,.,.,TGTGCCAGCAGCGCCTCGGACGCCACCTACGAGCAGTACTTC,CASSASDATYEQYF
TRBV20-1,TRBJ2-7,TRBD1,.,TGCAGTGCGCGACCGGGACAGAGAAAGTACGAGCAGTACTTC,CSARPGQRKYEQYF
TRBV7-8,TRBJ2-1,TRBD1,few,TGTGCCAGCAGCGGGGACAGGGGGCGCTCGGGCAATGAGCAGTTCTTC,CASSGDRGRSGNEQFF